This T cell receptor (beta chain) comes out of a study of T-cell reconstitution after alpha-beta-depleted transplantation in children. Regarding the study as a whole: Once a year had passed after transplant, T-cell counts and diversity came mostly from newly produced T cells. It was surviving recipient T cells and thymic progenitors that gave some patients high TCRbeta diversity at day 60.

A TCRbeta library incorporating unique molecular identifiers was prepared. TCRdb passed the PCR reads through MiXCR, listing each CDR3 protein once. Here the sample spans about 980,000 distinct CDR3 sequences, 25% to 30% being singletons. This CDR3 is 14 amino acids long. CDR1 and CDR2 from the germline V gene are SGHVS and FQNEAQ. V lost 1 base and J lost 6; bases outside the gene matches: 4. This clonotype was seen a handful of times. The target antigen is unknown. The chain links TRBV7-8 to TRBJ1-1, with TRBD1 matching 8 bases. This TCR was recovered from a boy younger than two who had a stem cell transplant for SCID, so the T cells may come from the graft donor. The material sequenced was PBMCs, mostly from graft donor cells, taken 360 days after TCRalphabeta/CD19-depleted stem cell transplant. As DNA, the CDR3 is TGTGCCAGCAGCTTAGACAGGGGGGGTGCTGAAGCTTTCTTT. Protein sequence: CASSLDRGGAEAFF.